What follows are 19 T cell receptor beta chains derived from one specimen sequenced in a study of cytomegalovirus exposure and HLA in healthy donors. The PCR made use of 60 Vbeta and 13 Jbeta primers. Libraries were prepared by immunoSEQ multiplex PCR; TCRdb keeps only in-frame clonotypes and omits some of them. Its table records 30,000 to 35,000 clones. Sequences were obtained from PBMCs. These receptors were taken from a middle-aged woman in good health and CMV-seropositive.

Here the CDR3 DNA reads TGTGCCTGGAGTGTTACAGGGCGGGCTAATGAAAAACTGTTTTTT. It is translated as CAWSVTGRANEKLFF. The V gene is TRBV30, the J gene TRBJ1-4; D is possibly TRBD1 (6 bases). The germline gives CDR1 GTSNPN, CDR2 SVGIG (reference sequence). CDR3 length equals 15 residues. Trimming removed 0 bases from V and 3 bases from J, with 11 bases in between.

V and J are TRBV15 and TRBJ2-7; the match to TRBD1 covers 8 bases. Germline assignment: CDR1 LNHNV and CDR2 YYDKDF (reference sequence). This CDR3 spans 15 amino acids. V lost 3 bases to trimming and J lost 2 bases; unmatched junction nucleotides: 6. The CDR3: CATSRGGTGAYEQYF. CDR3 DNA sequence: TGTGCCACCAGCAGGGGCGGGACAGGAGCCTACGAGCAGTACTTC.

The chain links TRBV5-1 to TRBJ2-5, with D unclear. The germline V gene has CDR1 SGHRS and CDR2 YFSETQ. Trimming took 3 bases from V and 2 from J, leaving 14 bases between them. The CDR3 is made up of 15 amino acids. The CDR3 loop reads CASSYLLAGQETQYF. As DNA, the CDR3 is TGCGCCAGCAGCTACCTACTTGCCGGTCAAGAGACCCAGTACTTC.

The chain links TRBV7-8 to TRBJ1-5, with 9 nucleotides matching TRBD1. J lost 3 bases, V lost 0 bases, and 9 bases had no gene match. From germline, CDR1 is SGHVS and CDR2 FQNEAQ. The CDR3 is 18 residues long. The CDR3 coding sequence is TGTGCCAGCAGCTTAGCCGGACAGGGGTATAGTAACAATCAGCCCCAGCATTTT. Protein sequence: CASSLAGQGYSNNQPQHF. Based on the CDR3 plus reference TRBV7-8 and TRBJ1-5, the full variable domain is GAGVSQSPRYKVAKRGQDVALRCDPISGHVSLFWYQQALGQGPEFLTYFQNEAQLDKSGLPSDRFFAERPEGSVSTLKIQRTQQEDSAVYLCASSLAGQGYSNNQPQHFGDGTRLSIL.

The rearrangement joins TRBV2 to TRBJ1-1; 7 bases match TRBD1. The V gene end was trimmed by 6 bases and the J gene end by 7 bases; junction bases not matched to a gene: 11. Germline V CDR1 and CDR2: SNHLY, FYNNEI. This CDR3 comprises 14 residues. CDR3 sequence reads: CASRISPGQFEAFF. In DNA form, the CDR3 reads TGTGCCAGCAGAATTTCCCCGGGACAGTTTGAAGCTTTCTTT.

The genes are TRBV29-1 and TRBJ2-1; possibly TRBD1 for D (6 bases). The CDR3 has 12 amino acids. V lost 7 bases to trimming and J lost 8 bases, with 15 bases between them. Germline CDR1 is SQVTM and CDR2 is ANQGSEA. The CDR3 DNA reads TGCAGCGGGGGGCGACTTGGGGATGAGCAGTTCTTC. This encodes CSGGRLGDEQFF.

This chain links TRBV29-1 with TRBJ1-1, with no clear D. CDR3 length equals 15 residues. Trimming stripped 4 bases from V and 0 bases from J, with 15 bases between. In germline, CDR1 is SQVTM, CDR2 ANQGSEA. In nucleotides, the CDR3 is TGCAGCGTTGCCGGAGTAATTGGCATGAACACTGAAGCTTTCTTT. Protein: CSVAGVIGMNTEAFF.

CDR3 sequence reads: CASSVAGTQYF. CDR3 nucleotides: TGTGCCAGCAGTGTCGCGGGCACGCAGTATTTT. This chain joins TRBV2 and TRBJ2-3; perhaps TRBD2 as D (5 bases). The CDR3 has 11 residues. CDR1 and CDR2 (germline): SNHLY, FYNNEI. V was cut by 4 bases and J by 9 bases, with 8 bases left in between.

This chain joins TRBV2 and TRBJ1-1; no reliable D call. The germline V gene encodes CDR1 SNHLY and CDR2 FYNNEI. This CDR3 spans 12 amino acids. V was pared by 10 bases and J by 5 bases, with 14 bases between. The CDR3 DNA is TGTGCCAACACCCCCCATACGACTGAAGCTTTCTTT. Translation gives CANTPHTTEAFF.

The chain joins TRBV18 to TRBJ2-7, with 13 bases matching TRBD2. The CDR3 is made up of 16 amino acids. V lost 4 bases, J lost 5 bases, and 8 bases stayed unmatched. Germline CDR1 and CDR2: KGHSH and LQKENI. The CDR3 region is CASSRVLTSGGDEQYF. The CDR3 coding sequence is TGTGCCAGCTCACGGGTACTTACTAGCGGGGGGGACGAGCAGTACTTC.

The chain is built from TRBV25-1 and TRBJ1-1; perhaps TRBD1 as D (5 bases). Germline V gene data show CDR1 as MGHDK and CDR2 as SYGVNS. V lost 3 bases and J 8 bases, leaving 10 bases between the germline ends. CDR3 size: 12 residues. The CDR3 sequence is CASSEFGGEAFF. The CDR3 DNA is TGTGCCAGCAGTGAGTTCGGGGGAGAAGCTTTCTTT.

V is TRBV6-1 and J is TRBJ2-7; 10 bases map to TRBD1. Trimming removed 4 bases from V and 4 bases from J; junction bases left unmatched: 10. The CDR3 contains 16 residues. Looked up from germline, CDR1 is MNHNS and CDR2 is SASEGT. Here the CDR3 reads CASSAISGQGLYEQYF. CDR3 DNA sequence: TGTGCCAGCAGTGCTATCTCGGGACAGGGGCTTTACGAGCAGTACTTC.

The V call is TRBV7-8, the J call TRBJ1-5; D uncertain. CDR3 length equals 15 residues. Germline-derived CDR1 and CDR2 are SGHVS and FQNEAQ. Trimming pared 0 bases from V and 4 bases from J, leaving 10 bases between. This CDR3 is CASSLAVNSNQPQHF. CDR3 DNA: TGTGCCAGCAGCTTAGCGGTCAACTCTAATCAGCCCCAGCATTTT. The whole variable domain, remainder taken from reference TRBV7-8 and TRBJ1-5, is GAGVSQSPRYKVAKRGQDVALRCDPISGHVSLFWYQQALGQGPEFLTYFQNEAQLDKSGLPSDRFFAERPEGSVSTLKIQRTQQEDSAVYLCASSLAVNSNQPQHFGDGTRLSIL.

This chain joins TRBV6-6 and TRBJ1-6; TRBD1 might be the D (5 bases). CDR1 is MNHNY, CDR2 SVGAGI, per germline (reference sequence). The CDR3 extends over 16 amino acids. V was pared by 6 bases and J by 7 bases, with 19 bases between. CDR3 nucleotide sequence: TGTGCCAGCAGCGTTAATGTCAGGGTTGACAATTCACCCCTCCACTTT. It encodes CASSVNVRVDNSPLHF.

The CDR3 coding sequence is TGTGCCAGCACCTCGCCCCTAGACACAGGGTCCGTCCTGGGTGAGCAGTTCTTC. The encoded protein is CASTSPLDTGSVLGEQFF. This rearrangement joins TRBV7-8 to TRBJ2-1, with D tentatively TRBD1 (6 bases). With 7 bases removed from V and 9 bases from J, the gap between germline ends came to 31 bases. The length of the CDR3 is 18 residues. CDR1 is SGHVS and CDR2 is FQNEAQ in the germline V gene.

This chain connects TRBV5-8 to TRBJ2-4, with 8 nucleotides matching TRBD1. Germline V gene sequence: CDR1 SGHTS, CDR2 YDEGEE. The CDR3 runs 16 residues. V was pared by 4 bases and J by 1 base, with 7 bases of the junction left unmatched. CDR3 in amino acids: CASSRTGLVAKNIQYF. The CDR3 nucleotides read TGTGCCAGCAGCCGGACAGGGCTAGTGGCCAAAAACATTCAGTACTTC.

The chain couples TRBV7-9 to TRBJ2-7; possible D gene TRBD1, 5 bases. The CDR3 extends over 16 amino acids. Germline CDR1 SEHNR, CDR2 FQNEAQ (reference sequence). With 4 bases removed from V and 3 bases from J, the gap between germline ends came to 19 bases. CDR3 protein: CASSSLQGIKRYEQYF. The CDR3 bases are TGTGCCAGCAGCTCCCTCCAGGGAATCAAGCGCTACGAGCAGTACTTC. The full variable domain, its missing parts supplied by reference TRBV7-9 and TRBJ2-7, is DTGVSQNPRHKITKRGQNVTFRCDPISEHNRLYWYRQTLGQGPEFLTYFQNEAQLEKSRLLSDRFSAERPKGSFSTLEIQRTEQGDSAMYLCASSSLQGIKRYEQYFGPGTRLTVT.

The chain recombines TRBV18 with TRBJ1-1; D may be TRBD1 (6 bases). V was clipped by 2 bases and J by 7 bases, with 11 bases between them. The CDR3 runs 13 residues. In germline, CDR1 is KGHSH, CDR2 LQKENI. For the CDR3, the DNA is TGTGCCAGCTCACCAGGACAGTGGGTTGAAGCTTTCTTT. Residues: CASSPGQWVEAFF.

The chain carries TRBV19 and TRBJ1-2; TRBD1 matches at 11 bases. V was clipped by 7 bases and J by 5 bases; unmatched bases: 12. Germline values: CDR1 LNHDA, CDR2 SQIVND (reference sequence). The CDR3 extends over 16 amino acids. The CDR3 region is CASTGIRDRGSYGYTF. The CDR3 bases are TGTGCCAGTACTGGAATTAGGGACAGGGGGTCGTATGGCTACACCTTC.